This entry describes one T cell receptor beta chain. The antigen remains unidentified. Naive CD8 isolation took CD45RO-negative cells positively selected for CCR7 and excluded terminally differentiated effector memory CD45RA+ cells. This sample is drawn from a study of shared clonotypes between healthy human individuals. Study-wide points: Naive subsets usually exceeded memory subsets in estimated richness. The diversity represented, both genetic and in exposure history, was limited by few donors. Unshared clonotypes carried lower generation probabilities than those common to all four donors.

Each subset's genomic DNA was shared equally among a number of immunoSEQ plates. This table comes from immunoSEQ multiplex PCR, and its TCRdb copy is limited to in-frame clones, with some not included. The sample lists about 1.9 million clones; around 93% were seen once. This clonotype was sampled from a young man in good health. Some clones in this sample may be carry-over from other donors' samples. Input material: naive CD8+ T cells from PBMCs.

CDR3 sequence reads: CASSLASGQNIQYF. CDR3 nucleotides: TGTGCCAGCAGTTTGGCTTCAGGCCAAAACATTCAGTACTTC. This chain connects TRBV28 to TRBJ2-4; D gene ambiguous. The CDR3 is made up of 14 amino acids. Trimming stripped 3 bases from V and 5 bases from J, with 11 bases between. Germline CDR1 is MDHEN and CDR2 is SYDVKM. The entire variable domain, with the rest obtained from reference TRBV28 and TRBJ2-4, is as follows: DVKVTQSSRYLVKRTGEKVFLECVQDMDHENMFWYRQDPGLGLRLIYFSYDVKMKEKGDIPEGYSVSREKKERFSLILESASTNQTSMYLCASSLASGQNIQYFGAGTRLSVL.